Listed here are 11 T cell receptor beta chains from one sample, sequenced in a study of OX40 agonist ivuxolimab in advanced cancers. Libraries were prepared by immunoSEQ multiplex PCR; TCRdb keeps only in-frame clonotypes and omits some of them. In the table there are some 100,000 clones, approximately 89% of which are singletons. The material sequenced was CD4+ or CD8+ T cells sorted from blood, taken in a trial of the OX40 agonist ivuxolimab. The source is an adult with an advanced solid tumor such as melanoma, head and neck, liver or kidney cancer.

On this clone itself: The junction departs from the called germline gene at one end, perhaps through a read error. The chain has TRBV11-3 and TRBJ1-5; D not certain. This CDR3 contains 11 residues. In germline, CDR1 is SGHNT, CDR2 YENEEA. The CDR3: CASSFVGPPNF. The CDR3 nucleotides read TGTGCCAGCAGCTTTGTAGGTCCCCCAAATTTT.

The rearrangement uses TRBV2 and TRBJ1-6; TRBD1 might be the D (6 bases). The V end lost 6 bases, the J end lost 7 bases, and 13 bases lay between the germline ends. Germline V CDR1 and CDR2: SNHLY, FYNNEI. CDR3 length: 14 residues. CDR3 DNA sequence: TGTGCCAGCAGAATGGACAGAGTCAATTCACCCCTCCACTTT. This codes for CASRMDRVNSPLHF.

This chain joins TRBV9 and TRBJ2-5; the D gene is possibly TRBD2 (5 bases). The CDR3 runs 15 residues. V was trimmed by 4 bases and J by 1 base, leaving 14 bases between them. CDR1 and CDR2 (germline): SGDLS, YYNGEE. CDR3 in DNA: TGTGCCAGCAGCCAAAACGGACTGTCCCAAGAGACCCAGTACTTC. It specifies CASSQNGLSQETQYF.

The J gene is TRBJ2-1, the V gene TRBV29-1, with a tentative D call TRBD1 (6 bases). CDR3 length equals 11 residues. Germline V gene lookup returns CDR1 SQVTM and CDR2 ANQGSEA. V was shortened by 7 bases and J by 3 bases, with 7 bases between the two germline ends. The CDR3 coding sequence is TGCAGCGCGGGACACTACAATGAGCAGTTCTTC. Amino acid sequence: CSAGHYNEQFF.

This clone was picked up one time. CDR3: CASSQAGTSTDTQYF. DNA for the CDR3: TGTGCCAGCAGCCAGGCAGGTACTAGCACAGATACGCAGTATTTT. This rearrangement joins TRBV4-2 to TRBJ2-3; D is unresolved. There are 15 residues in the CDR3. V lost 3 bases to trimming and J lost 0 bases, with 10 bases between them. CDR1 and CDR2 from the germline V gene are LGHNA and YNFKEQ.

The V call is TRBV7-8, the J call TRBJ2-5, with D perhaps matching TRBD2 (6 bases). V was cut by 1 base and J by 5 bases, with 14 bases left in between. Germline values: CDR1 SGHVS, CDR2 FQNEAQ. The CDR3 loop spans 15 amino acids. The CDR3 protein is CASSLGSSAGETQYF. The CDR3 region has the DNA TGTGCCAGCAGCTTAGGTTCTAGCGCAGGGGAGACCCAGTACTTC.

This clone was seen a few times. The chain employs TRBV10-3 and TRBJ2-3; D not certain. The germline CDR1 and CDR2 sequences are ENHRY and SYGVKD. The CDR3 has 11 residues. The V end was cut by 4 bases, the J end by 2 bases, with 1 base between. The CDR3 DNA sequence: TGTGCCATCAGTGCCACAGATACGCAGTATTTT. Translated: CAISATDTQYF.

This chain uses TRBV23-1 with TRBJ2-3; possibly TRBD1 for D (5 bases). TRBV23-1 is an ORF for which the function is uncertain. CDR3 size: 17 residues. V was clipped by 4 bases and J by 5 bases, with 22 bases between them. DNA for the CDR3: TGCGCCAGCAGTCGCCCCAGGTCGACAGCAAAAAGAGATACGCAGTATTTT. Translating gives CASSRPRSTAKRDTQYF.

The rearrangement uses TRBV29-1 and TRBJ1-2; D unclear. Trimming shortened V by 3 bases and J by 4 bases, and 6 bases separated the two germline ends. The germline CDR1 and CDR2 sequences are SQVTM and ANQGSEA. This CDR3 is 11 amino acids long. CDR3 region: CSVDGIYGYTF. Written as DNA, the CDR3 is TGCAGCGTTGACGGCATCTATGGCTACACCTTC.

The CDR3 DNA is TGTGCCAGCAAACCGGGACAGACGGCCGGGGAGCTGTTTTTT. Its translation: CASKPGQTAGELFF. The chain links TRBV27 to TRBJ2-2; 7 nucleotides match TRBD1. CDR1 is MNHEY, CDR2 SMNVEV, per germline (reference sequence). The CDR3 sequence is 14 residues long. V was clipped by 7 bases and J by 6 bases; unmatched bases: 8.

This rearrangement joins TRBV5-1 to TRBJ2-5; tentative D call: TRBD1 (6 bases). V was trimmed by 0 bases and J by 2 bases, leaving 11 bases between them. This CDR3 spans 15 amino acids. Germline CDR1 is SGHRS and CDR2 is YFSETQ. CDR3 sequence: CASSLGTGFQETQYF. The CDR3 nucleotides read TGCGCCAGCAGCTTGGGTACAGGGTTTCAAGAGACCCAGTACTTC.